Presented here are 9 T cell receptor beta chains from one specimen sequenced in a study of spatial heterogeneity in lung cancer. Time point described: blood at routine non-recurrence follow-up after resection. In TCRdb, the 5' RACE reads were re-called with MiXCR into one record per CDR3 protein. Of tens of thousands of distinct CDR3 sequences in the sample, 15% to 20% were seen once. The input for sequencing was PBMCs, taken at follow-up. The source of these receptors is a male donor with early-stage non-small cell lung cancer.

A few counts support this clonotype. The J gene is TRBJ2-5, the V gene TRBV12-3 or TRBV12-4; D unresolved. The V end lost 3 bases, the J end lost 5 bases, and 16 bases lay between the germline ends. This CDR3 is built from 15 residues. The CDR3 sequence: CASSFSDTSEETQYF. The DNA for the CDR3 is TGTGCCAGCAGTTTTAGTGACACCTCGGAGGAGACCCAGTACTTC.

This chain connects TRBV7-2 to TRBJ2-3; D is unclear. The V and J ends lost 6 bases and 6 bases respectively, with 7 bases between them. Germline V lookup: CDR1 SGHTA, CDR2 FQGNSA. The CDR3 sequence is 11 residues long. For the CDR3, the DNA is TGTGCCAGCAGAAATAGGGATACGCAGTATTTT. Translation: CASRNRDTQYF.

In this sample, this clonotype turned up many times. The CDR3 nucleotides read TGTGCCAGCAGCTTGGGGGGCCGGCTACCGCCCCAGCATTTT. Its protein is CASSLGGRLPPQHF. The chain joins TRBV5-6 to TRBJ1-5; D is possibly TRBD1 (5 bases). This CDR3 has 14 residues. The germline V gene encodes CDR1 SGHDT and CDR2 YYEEEE. V lost 0 bases and J 9 bases, leaving 13 bases between the germline ends.

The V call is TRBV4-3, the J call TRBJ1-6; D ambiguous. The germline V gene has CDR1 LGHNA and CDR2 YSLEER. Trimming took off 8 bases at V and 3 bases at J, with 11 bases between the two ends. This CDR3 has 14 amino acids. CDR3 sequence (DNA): TGCGCCAGCGGACCCGGGGACTATAATTCACCCCTCCACTTT. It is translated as CASGPGDYNSPLHF.

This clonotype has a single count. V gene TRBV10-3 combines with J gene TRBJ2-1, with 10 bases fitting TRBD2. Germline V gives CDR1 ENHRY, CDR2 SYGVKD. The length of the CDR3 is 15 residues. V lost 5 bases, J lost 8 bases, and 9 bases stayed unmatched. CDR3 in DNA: TGTGCCATCAGTCGCGGGGCTAGCGGGAGCGATGAGCAGTTCTTC. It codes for CAISRGASGSDEQFF.

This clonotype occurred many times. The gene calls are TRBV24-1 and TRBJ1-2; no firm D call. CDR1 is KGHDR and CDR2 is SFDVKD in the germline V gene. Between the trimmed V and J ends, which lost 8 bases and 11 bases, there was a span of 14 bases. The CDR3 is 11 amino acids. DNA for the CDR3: TGTGCCACCACCAGCCAAGGGTGTTACACCTTC. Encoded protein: CATTSQGCYTF.

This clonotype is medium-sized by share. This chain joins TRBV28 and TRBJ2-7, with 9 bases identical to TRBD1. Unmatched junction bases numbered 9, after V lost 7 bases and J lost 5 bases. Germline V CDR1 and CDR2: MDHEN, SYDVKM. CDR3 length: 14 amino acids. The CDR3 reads CASTPGTGSHEQYF. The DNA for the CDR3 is TGTGCCAGCACCCCCGGGACAGGGAGTCACGAGCAGTACTTC.

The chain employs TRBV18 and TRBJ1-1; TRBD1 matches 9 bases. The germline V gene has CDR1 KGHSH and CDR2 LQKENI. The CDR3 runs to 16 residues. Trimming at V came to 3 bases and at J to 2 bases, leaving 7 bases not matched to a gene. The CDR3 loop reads CASSPGQGLPNTEAFF. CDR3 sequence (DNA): TGTGCCAGCTCACCTGGACAGGGGCTACCTAACACTGAAGCTTTCTTT.

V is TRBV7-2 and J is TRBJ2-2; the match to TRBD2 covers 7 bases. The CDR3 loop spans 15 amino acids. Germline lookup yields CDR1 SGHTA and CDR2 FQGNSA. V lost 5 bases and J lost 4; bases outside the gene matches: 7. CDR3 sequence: CASSRKTGGTGELFF. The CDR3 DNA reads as TGTGCCAGCAGCCGGAAAACGGGGGGCACCGGGGAGCTGTTTTTT.